This entry is about one TCR beta chain. This clone was picked up one time. No cognate antigen has been identified for it. Within one base of it there is no much larger clone, and no base qualities were kept. Including the terminal cysteine and phenylalanine, the CDR3 comprises 13 residues. Of the read, only the CDR3 DNA is kept; its 39 bases are in frame from base 1. From the germline V gene, CDR1 is SGHVS and CDR2 is FNYEAQ. The V end loses 1 base and the J end loses 14 bases, and a stretch of 15 bases separates them. This specimen comes from a study of cytotoxic CD8 clonotypes in ibrutinib-treated CLL (dated by TCRdb to the early 2020s). Concerning the study at large: The cohort included roughly 15 treatment-naive and ten to eleven relapsed/refractory patients; under 18 were IGHV unmutated. Partial responses were observed in around 25 patients and complete responses in 2; after a median follow-up of around 68 months, remission was maintained in approximately 15 patients and progression was observed in approximately twelve. The response samples were drawn at a median of approximately twelve months into treatment, with a range of about 6 to 36 months. Samples averaged roughly 280,000 productive templates and approximately 100,000 productive rearrangements. Of the approximately 87 participants in the trial, approximately 25 had longitudinal samples available. Cryopreserved peripheral blood mononuclear cells were collected at three points: before therapy, at response, and at either sustained remission or disease progression. Overall study outcomes, separate from this receptor: Public clonotypes were found to be uncommon and were observed to contract or remain stable during treatment; the increase in clonality was shown to reflect expansion of private clonotypes at ibrutinib response. Sustained-remission and progressing patients did not have matched sampling times, and lymph node repertoires were not examined. Baseline clonality exceeded that of age-matched healthy donors and correlated strongly with circulating CD8+ T-cell counts. An increase in clonality was observed at ibrutinib response, with clonality remaining stable during sustained remission and falling back toward baseline at progression.

For TCR beta library preparation, roughly 2.2 micrograms of genomic DNA were isolated from cryopreserved PBMCs. Longitudinal blood samples from CLL patients on ibrutinib monotherapy were analyzed using high-throughput TCR beta sequencing. The patients took part in an open-label, single-center phase 2 trial of ibrutinib monotherapy. On a MiSeq, deep resolution sequencing aimed for a depth between 1 in 1 million and 1 in 200,000 T cells, with each clonotype covered roughly 10x on average. The immunoSEQ hsTCRB Kit was used to generate TCR beta libraries. Regarding the original processing steps: The data were analyzed with ImmunoSEQ Analyzer and ImmunoSEQ Data Assistant, and V, D and J gene assignments followed IMGT definitions. Clonality, which ranges from 0 to 1, was calculated as one minus the normalized Shannon entropy of productive rearrangement frequencies. Only overrepresented clonotypes making up at least 0.05% of the repertoire of each patient were included in the public clonotype analysis. About a dozen repertoires from age-matched healthy donors, obtained from immuneACCESS, served as clonality controls. TCRdb re-hosts the immuneACCESS table, in-frame sequences only. Its copies lack some clones; in the studies checked, an unresolved V gene accounts for under half of them, and the cause for the rest is not known. Clone size and the V and J calls come from that table; the DNA yielded D and trimming. The sample profile shows around 310,000 clones; roughly 79% of them were found once. Together, the top ten hold 6.7% of the sample.

The clonotype originates from a human donor with chronic lymphocytic leukemia. Recombination connected TRBV7-6 to TRBJ2-1; tentative D gene TRBD2, with 6 bases matching. The specimen was PBMCs, collected before ibrutinib treatment. In nucleotide form, the sequence is TGTGCCAGCAGCTTAGGGGGGGAGTTAAAGGAGTTCTTC. Its coded protein is CASSLGGELKEFF.